What follows are 12 T cell receptor beta chains derived from one specimen sequenced in a study of blood T cell repertoires in COVID-19. Sequencing used immunoSEQ multiplex PCR; TCRdb keeps in-frame clones, though not all of them. There are 150,000 or so clones in the sample; approximately 88% occur only once, and under 15% lies in the top ten. The specimen was PBMCs or T cells enriched from blood (not recorded which). The source is a woman aged 60 to 75 who had recovered from COVID-19.

In this sample, this clone turned up many times. The rearrangement joins TRBV19 to TRBJ2-7; 7 bases map to TRBD2. Losses at the gene ends were 5 bases for V and 1 base for J; bases not matched to a gene: 11. Germline-derived CDR1 and CDR2 are LNHDA and SQIVND (reference sequence). The CDR3 covers 16 residues. The CDR3 nucleotides read TGTGCCAGTAGTCACCCACCGGGACTACAATCCTACGAGCAGTACTTC. This gives the protein CASSHPPGLQSYEQYF.

This clone was detected a few times. The genes are TRBV7-8 and TRBJ1-1; 7 bases are shared with TRBD1. The CDR3 contains 16 residues. V trimming: 8 bases; J trimming: 2 bases; junction bases outside the gene matches: 14. The germline CDR1 and CDR2 sequences are SGHVS and FQNEAQ. CDR3 loop: CASDSEATGKNTEAFF. CDR3 nucleotide sequence: TGTGCCAGCGACTCAGAGGCGACAGGGAAAAACACTGAAGCTTTCTTT. Drawing the rest from reference TRBV7-8 and TRBJ1-1, the complete variable domain is GAGVSQSPRYKVAKRGQDVALRCDPISGHVSLFWYQQALGQGPEFLTYFQNEAQLDKSGLPSDRFFAERPEGSVSTLKIQRTQQEDSAVYLCASDSEATGKNTEAFFGQGTRLTVV.

The genes are TRBV5-1 and TRBJ2-7, with D possibly being TRBD2 (6 bases). The ends were cut back, 2 bases at V and 5 bases at J, with 17 bases in the middle. Germline assignment: CDR1 SGHRS and CDR2 YFSETQ. The CDR3 contains 15 residues. The CDR3: CASSFSLSGPNEQYF. CDR3 nucleotide sequence: TGCGCCAGCAGCTTCAGTTTGAGCGGGCCTAACGAGCAGTACTTC.

The chain combines TRBV27 with TRBJ1-6, with unresolved D. The V end was cut by 9 bases, the J end by 5 bases, with 14 bases between. The CDR3 extends over 14 amino acids. Germline CDR1 is MNHEY and CDR2 is SMNVEV (reference sequence). CDR3 sequence reads: CASRRGNDNSPLHF. The CDR3, as DNA: TGTGCCAGTCGACGGGGTAATGATAATTCACCCCTCCACTTT.

This clone was seen once. The V gene is TRBV2, the J gene TRBJ1-4; TRBD1 matches 8 bases. This CDR3 spans 14 amino acids. The J segment lost 5 bases and the V segment lost 7 bases, leaving 6 bases of the junction unmatched. The V gene's germline CDR1 is SNHLY and CDR2 FYNNEI. Here the CDR3 reads CASTGDRSNEKLFF. For the CDR3, the DNA is TGTGCCAGCACGGGGGACAGGTCGAATGAAAAACTGTTTTTT.

This chain joins TRBV28 and TRBJ1-5; 9 bases are shared with TRBD1. V dropped 8 bases and J dropped 11; count of bases not matched to a gene: 22. In germline, CDR1 is MDHEN, CDR2 SYDVKM. The CDR3 contains 17 residues. The CDR3, as DNA: TGTGCCAGCCCCCCGGCTACTCCGGGACAGGGATCAGCGGCCCAGCATTTT. Its protein is CASPPATPGQGSAAQHF.

The V call is TRBV28, the J call TRBJ2-1; no definite D call. Germline lookup yields CDR1 MDHEN and CDR2 SYDVKM. This CDR3 has 12 amino acids. The V end was cut by 7 bases, the J end by 3 bases, with 7 bases between. CDR3 nucleotides: TGTGCCAGCAAGAGTGGCTACAATGAGCAGTTCTTC. Amino acid sequence: CASKSGYNEQFF.

The CDR3 DNA sequence: TGCGCCAGCAGCTGGGGTAGCGGGGCGGGCACAGATACGCAGTATTTT. Its protein product is CASSWGSGAGTDTQYF. V is TRBV5-1 and J is TRBJ2-3, with TRBD2 matching 8 bases. CDR1 is SGHRS, CDR2 YFSETQ, per germline. V was clipped by 3 bases and J by 1 base; unmatched bases: 7. The CDR3 spans 16 residues. Together with reference TRBV5-1 and TRBJ2-3, the CDR3 gives the full variable domain: KAGVTQTPRYLIKTRGQQVTLSCSPISGHRSVSWYQQTPGQGLQFLFEYFSETQRNKGNFPGRFSGRQFSNSRSEMNVSTLELGDSALYLCASSWGSGAGTDTQYFGPGTRLTVL.

The genes are TRBV5-6 and TRBJ2-3; 7 bases fit TRBD2. Losses at the gene ends were 1 base for V and 4 bases for J; bases not matched to a gene: 3. Germline CDR1 is SGHDT and CDR2 is YYEEEE. The CDR3 runs 14 residues. The CDR3 DNA reads TGTGCCAGCAGCTTGACTAGCGTGGCAGATACGCAGTATTTT. It is translated as CASSLTSVADTQYF.

This chain links TRBV28 with TRBJ1-2; D perhaps matches TRBD1 (5 bases). Germline CDR1 MDHEN, CDR2 SYDVKM. V was cut by 6 bases and J by 5 bases, with 16 bases left in between. The CDR3 extends over 14 amino acids. CDR3 DNA sequence: TGTGCCAGCAGCACCGGGGGGAGTATGTATGGCTACACCTTC. Amino acids: CASSTGGSMYGYTF.

This clone has just a few counts. The chain has TRBV7-3 and TRBJ2-7; no reliable D call. CDR1 and CDR2 (germline): SGHTA, FQGTGA. V lost 2 bases, J lost 1 base, and 12 bases lay in between. The CDR3 spans 15 residues. The CDR3 loop is CASSLGPGYSYEQYF. The CDR3 DNA sequence: TGTGCCAGCAGCTTAGGGCCAGGCTATTCCTACGAGCAGTACTTC.

This clone was observed a single time. Here the CDR3 reads CASRLTGTRGALHF. In nucleotides, the CDR3 is TGTGCCAGCAGACTCACCGGGACCCGGGGGGCCCTCCACTTT. The chain employs TRBV6-5 and TRBJ1-6; a weak D match, TRBD1 (5 bases). Germline values: CDR1 MNHEY, CDR2 SVGAGI. This CDR3 has 14 amino acids. The V gene lost 6 bases and the J gene lost 14 bases, with 20 bases spanning the gap.